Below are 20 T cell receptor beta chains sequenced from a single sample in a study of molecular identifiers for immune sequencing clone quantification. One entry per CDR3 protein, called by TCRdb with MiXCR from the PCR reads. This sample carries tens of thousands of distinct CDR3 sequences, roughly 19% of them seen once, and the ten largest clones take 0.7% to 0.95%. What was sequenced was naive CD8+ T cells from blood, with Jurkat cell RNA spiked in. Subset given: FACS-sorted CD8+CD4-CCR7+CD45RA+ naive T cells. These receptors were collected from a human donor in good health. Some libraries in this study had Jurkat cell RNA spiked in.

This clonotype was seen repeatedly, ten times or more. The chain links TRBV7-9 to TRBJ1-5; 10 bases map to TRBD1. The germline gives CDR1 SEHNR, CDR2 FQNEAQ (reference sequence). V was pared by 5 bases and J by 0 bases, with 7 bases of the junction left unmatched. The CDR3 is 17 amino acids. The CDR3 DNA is TGTGCCAGCAGCGCAGGACAGGGGGTGGATAGCAATCAGCCCCAGCATTTT. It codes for CASSAGQGVDSNQPQHF.

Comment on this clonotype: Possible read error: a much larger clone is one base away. CDR3 residues: CSALQVTEAFF. CDR3 DNA: TGCAGTGCTCTACAGGTCACTGAAGCTTTCTTT. The rearrangement joins TRBV20-1 to TRBJ1-1; TRBD1 might be the D (5 bases). The CDR3 covers 11 residues. Trimming removed 5 bases at V and 4 bases at J, with 8 bases between. The germline V gene has CDR1 DFQATT and CDR2 SNEGSKA (reference sequence).

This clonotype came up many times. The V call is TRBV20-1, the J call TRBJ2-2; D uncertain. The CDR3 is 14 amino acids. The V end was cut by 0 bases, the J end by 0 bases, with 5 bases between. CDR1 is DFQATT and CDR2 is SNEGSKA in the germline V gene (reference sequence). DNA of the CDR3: TGCAGTGCTAGAGATTCGTCGAACACCGGGGAGCTGTTTTTT. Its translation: CSARDSSNTGELFF.

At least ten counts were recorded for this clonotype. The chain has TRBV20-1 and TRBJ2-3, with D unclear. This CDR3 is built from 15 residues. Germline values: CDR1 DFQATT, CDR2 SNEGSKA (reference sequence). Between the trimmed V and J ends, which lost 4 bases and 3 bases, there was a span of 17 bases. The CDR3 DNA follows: TGCAGTGCTATTTGGACCCGTTTTAGTACAGATACGCAGTATTTT. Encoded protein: CSAIWTRFSTDTQYF.

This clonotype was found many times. The CDR3 loop reads CASSLYTGVEQYF. Written as DNA, the CDR3 is TGTGCCAGCAGTTTATACACAGGGGTCGAGCAGTACTTC. The chain recombines TRBV27 with TRBJ2-7, with TRBD1 matching over 7 bases. The germline V gene has CDR1 MNHEY and CDR2 SMNVEV (reference sequence). The CDR3 is 13 amino acids. The J segment lost 6 bases and the V segment lost 1 base, leaving 3 bases of the junction unmatched.

The chain's CDR3 is CASSGLAVQETQYF. The DNA of the CDR3 is TGTGCCAGCAGCGGGCTAGCGGTCCAAGAGACCCAGTACTTC. V and J are TRBV5-6 and TRBJ2-5; 7 nucleotides match TRBD2. This CDR3 is 14 amino acids long. From germline, CDR1 is SGHDT and CDR2 YYEEEE. V gave up 4 bases and J gave up 1 base; unmatched junction bases: 4.

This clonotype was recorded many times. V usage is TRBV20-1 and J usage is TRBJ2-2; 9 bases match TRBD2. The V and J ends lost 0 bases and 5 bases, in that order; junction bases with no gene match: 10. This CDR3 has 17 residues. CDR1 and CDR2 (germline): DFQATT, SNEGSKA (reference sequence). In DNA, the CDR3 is TGCAGTGCTAGAGATGAGGCGGGAGGGCCCTGGACCGGGGAGCTGTTTTTT. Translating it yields CSARDEAGGPWTGELFF.

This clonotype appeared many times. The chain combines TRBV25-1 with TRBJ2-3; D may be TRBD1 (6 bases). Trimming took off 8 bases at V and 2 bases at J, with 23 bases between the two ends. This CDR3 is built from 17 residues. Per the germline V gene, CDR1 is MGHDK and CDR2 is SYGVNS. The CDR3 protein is CASAGLPKHRDTDTQYF. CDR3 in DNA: TGTGCCAGCGCCGGACTGCCAAAACACAGGGACACAGATACGCAGTATTTT.

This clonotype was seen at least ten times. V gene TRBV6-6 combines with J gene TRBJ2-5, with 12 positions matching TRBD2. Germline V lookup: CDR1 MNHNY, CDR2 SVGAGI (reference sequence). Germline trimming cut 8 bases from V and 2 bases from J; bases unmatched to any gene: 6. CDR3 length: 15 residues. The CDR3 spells CASLGTSGLQETQYF. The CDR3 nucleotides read TGTGCCAGCCTGGGGACTAGCGGGTTACAAGAGACCCAGTACTTC.

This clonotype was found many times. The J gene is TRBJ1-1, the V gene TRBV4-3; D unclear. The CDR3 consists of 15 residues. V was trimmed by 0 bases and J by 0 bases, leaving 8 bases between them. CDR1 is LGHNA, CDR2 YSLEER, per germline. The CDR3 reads CASSQERFMNTEAFF. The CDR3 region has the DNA TGCGCCAGCAGCCAAGAGAGGTTCATGAACACTGAAGCTTTCTTT.

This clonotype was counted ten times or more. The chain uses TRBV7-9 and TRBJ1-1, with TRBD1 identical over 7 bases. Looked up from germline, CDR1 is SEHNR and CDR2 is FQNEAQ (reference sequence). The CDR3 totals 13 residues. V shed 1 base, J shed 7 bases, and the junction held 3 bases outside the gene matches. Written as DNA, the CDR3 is TGTGCCAGCAGCTTAGACAGGGGTAATGAAGCTTTCTTT. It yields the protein CASSLDRGNEAFF.

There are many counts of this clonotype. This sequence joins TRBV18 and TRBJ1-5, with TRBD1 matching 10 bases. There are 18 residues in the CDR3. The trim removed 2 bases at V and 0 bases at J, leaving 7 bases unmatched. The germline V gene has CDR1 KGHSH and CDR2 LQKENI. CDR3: CASSPNPGQGYSNQPQHF. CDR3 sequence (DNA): TGTGCCAGCTCACCAAACCCGGGACAGGGGTATAGCAATCAGCCCCAGCATTTT. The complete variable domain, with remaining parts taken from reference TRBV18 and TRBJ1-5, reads NAGVMQNPRHLVRRRGQEARLRCSPMKGHSHVYWYRQLPEEGLKFMVYLQKENIIDESGMPKERFSAEFPKEGPSILRIQQVVRGDSAAYFCASSPNPGQGYSNQPQHFGDGTRLSIL.

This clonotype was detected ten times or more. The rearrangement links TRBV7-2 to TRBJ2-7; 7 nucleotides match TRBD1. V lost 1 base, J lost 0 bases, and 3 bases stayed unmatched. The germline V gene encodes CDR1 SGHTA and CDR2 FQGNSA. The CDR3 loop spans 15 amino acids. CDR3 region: CASSLEGTVSYEQYF. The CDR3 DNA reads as TGTGCCAGCAGCTTAGAGGGGACAGTCTCCTACGAGCAGTACTTC.

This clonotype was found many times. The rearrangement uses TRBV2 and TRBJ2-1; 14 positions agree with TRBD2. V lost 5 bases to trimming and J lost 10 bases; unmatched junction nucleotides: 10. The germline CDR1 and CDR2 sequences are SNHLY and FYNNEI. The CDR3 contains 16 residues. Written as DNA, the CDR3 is TGTGCCAGCAGTAACACGGGACTAGCGGGAGCAGGGGAGCAGTTCTTC. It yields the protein CASSNTGLAGAGEQFF.

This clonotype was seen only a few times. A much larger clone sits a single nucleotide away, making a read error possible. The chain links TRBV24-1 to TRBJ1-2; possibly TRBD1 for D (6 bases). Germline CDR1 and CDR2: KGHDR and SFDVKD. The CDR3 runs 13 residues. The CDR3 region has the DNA TGTACCACCAGAGGACAGTGGAATTATGGCTACACCTTC. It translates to CTTRGQWNYGYTF.

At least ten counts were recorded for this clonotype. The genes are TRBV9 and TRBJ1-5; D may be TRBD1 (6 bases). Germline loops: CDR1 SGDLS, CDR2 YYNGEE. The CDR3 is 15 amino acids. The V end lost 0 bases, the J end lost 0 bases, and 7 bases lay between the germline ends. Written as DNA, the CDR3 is TGTGCCAGCAGCGTAGAAGGGGGTAGCAATCAGCCCCAGCATTTT. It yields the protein CASSVEGGSNQPQHF. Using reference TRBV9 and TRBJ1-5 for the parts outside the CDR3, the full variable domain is DSGVTQTPKHLITATGQRVTLRCSPRSGDLSVYWYQQSLDQGLQFLIQYYNGEERAKGNILERFSAQQFPDLHSELNLSSLELGDSALYFCASSVEGGSNQPQHFGDGTRLSIL.

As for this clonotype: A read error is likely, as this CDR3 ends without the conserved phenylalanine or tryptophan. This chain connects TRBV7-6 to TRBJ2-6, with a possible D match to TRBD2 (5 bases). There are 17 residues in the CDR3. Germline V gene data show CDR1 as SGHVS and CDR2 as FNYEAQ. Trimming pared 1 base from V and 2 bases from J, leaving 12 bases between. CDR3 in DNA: TGTGCCAGCAGCTTAGTTGGGCCGAGGGCTGGGGCCAACGTCCTGACTTCC. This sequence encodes CASSLVGPRAGANVLTS.

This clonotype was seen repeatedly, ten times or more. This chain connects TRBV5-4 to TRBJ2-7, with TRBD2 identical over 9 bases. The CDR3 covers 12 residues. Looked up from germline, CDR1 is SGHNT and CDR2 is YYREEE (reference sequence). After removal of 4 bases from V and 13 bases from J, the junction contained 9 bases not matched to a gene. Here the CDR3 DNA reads TGTGCCAGCAGCGTGGGGACTAGCCAAAAATACTTC. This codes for CASSVGTSQKYF.

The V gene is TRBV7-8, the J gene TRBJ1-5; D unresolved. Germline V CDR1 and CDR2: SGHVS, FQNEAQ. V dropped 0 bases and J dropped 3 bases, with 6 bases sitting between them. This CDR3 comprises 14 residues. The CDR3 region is CASSLARNNQPQHF. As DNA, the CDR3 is TGTGCCAGCAGCTTAGCTAGAAACAATCAGCCCCAGCATTTT.

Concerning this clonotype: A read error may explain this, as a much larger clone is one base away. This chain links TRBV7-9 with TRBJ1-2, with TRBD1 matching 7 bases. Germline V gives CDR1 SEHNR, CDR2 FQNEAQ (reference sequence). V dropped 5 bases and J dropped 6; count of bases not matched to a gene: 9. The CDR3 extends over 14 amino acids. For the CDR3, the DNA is TGTGCCAGCAGCCTATTACAGGGGAACCATGGCTACACCTTC. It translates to CASSLLQGNHGYTF. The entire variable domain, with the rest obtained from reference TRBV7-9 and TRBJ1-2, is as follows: DTGVSQNPRHKITKRGQNVTFRCDPISEHNRLYWYRQTLGQGPEFLTYFQNEAQLEKSRLLSDRFSAERPKGSFSTLEIQRTEQGDSAMYLCASSLLQGNHGYTFGSGTRLTVV.